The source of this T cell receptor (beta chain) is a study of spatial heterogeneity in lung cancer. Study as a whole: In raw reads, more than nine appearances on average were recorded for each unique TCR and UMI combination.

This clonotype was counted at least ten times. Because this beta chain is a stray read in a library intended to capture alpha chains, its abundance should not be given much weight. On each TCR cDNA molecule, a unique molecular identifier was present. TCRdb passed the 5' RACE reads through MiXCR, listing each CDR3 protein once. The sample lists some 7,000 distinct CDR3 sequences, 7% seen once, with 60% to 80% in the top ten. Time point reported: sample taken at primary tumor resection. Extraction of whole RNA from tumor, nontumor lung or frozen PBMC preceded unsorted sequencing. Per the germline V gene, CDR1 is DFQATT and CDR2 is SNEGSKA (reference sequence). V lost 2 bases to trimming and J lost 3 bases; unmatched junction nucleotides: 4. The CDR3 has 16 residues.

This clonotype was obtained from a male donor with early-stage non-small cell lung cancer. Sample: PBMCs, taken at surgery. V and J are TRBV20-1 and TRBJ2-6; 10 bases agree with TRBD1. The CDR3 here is CSARRTGGFGANVLTF. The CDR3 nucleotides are TGCAGTGCTAGACGGACAGGGGGGTTTGGGGCCAACGTCCTGACTTTC.